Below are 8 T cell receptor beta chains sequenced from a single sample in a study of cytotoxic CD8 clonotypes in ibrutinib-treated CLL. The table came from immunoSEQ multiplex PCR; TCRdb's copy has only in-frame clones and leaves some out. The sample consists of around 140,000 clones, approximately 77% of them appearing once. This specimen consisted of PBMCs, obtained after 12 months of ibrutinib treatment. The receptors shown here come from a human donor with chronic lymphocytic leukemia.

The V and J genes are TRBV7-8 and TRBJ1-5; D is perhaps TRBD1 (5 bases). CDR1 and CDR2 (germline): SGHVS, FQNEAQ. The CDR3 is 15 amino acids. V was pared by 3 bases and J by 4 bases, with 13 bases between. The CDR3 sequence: CASSFLMTENQPQHF. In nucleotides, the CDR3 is TGTGCCAGCAGCTTCCTGATGACAGAGAATCAGCCCCAGCATTTT.

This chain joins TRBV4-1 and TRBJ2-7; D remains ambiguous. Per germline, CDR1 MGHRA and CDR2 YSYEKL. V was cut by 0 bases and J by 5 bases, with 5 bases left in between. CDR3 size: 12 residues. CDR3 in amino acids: CASSQDGNEQYF. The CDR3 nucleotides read TGCGCCAGCAGCCAAGATGGTAACGAGCAGTACTTC.

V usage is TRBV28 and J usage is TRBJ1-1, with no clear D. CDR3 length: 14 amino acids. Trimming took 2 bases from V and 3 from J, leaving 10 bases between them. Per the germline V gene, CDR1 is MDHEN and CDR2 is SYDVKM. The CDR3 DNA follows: TGTGCCAGCAGTTTAGCCAGGTCCGACACTGAAGCTTTCTTT. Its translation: CASSLARSDTEAFF.

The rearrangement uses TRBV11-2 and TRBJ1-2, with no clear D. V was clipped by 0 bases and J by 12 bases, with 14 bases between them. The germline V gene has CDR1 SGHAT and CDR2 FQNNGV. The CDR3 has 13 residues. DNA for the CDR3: TGTGCCAGCAGCTTAGATTTGCCGGTTGTTAACACCTTC. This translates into CASSLDLPVVNTF.

The CDR3 sequence is CASALGGGNQPQHF. The DNA for the CDR3 is TGTGCCAGCGCCCTGGGGGGAGGCAATCAGCCCCAGCATTTT. V and J are TRBV6-5 and TRBJ1-5, with D possibly matching TRBD1 (5 bases). V lost 8 bases to trimming and J lost 2 bases, with 13 bases between them. This CDR3 is 14 amino acids long. The V gene's germline CDR1 is MNHEY and CDR2 SVGAGI.

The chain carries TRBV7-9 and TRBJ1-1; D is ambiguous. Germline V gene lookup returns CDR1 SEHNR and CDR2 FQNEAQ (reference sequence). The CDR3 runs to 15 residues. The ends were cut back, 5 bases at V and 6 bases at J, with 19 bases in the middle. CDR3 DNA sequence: TGTGCCAGCAGCCCGAGGTATTCCGGCAACCCTGAAGCTTTCTTT. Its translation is CASSPRYSGNPEAFF.

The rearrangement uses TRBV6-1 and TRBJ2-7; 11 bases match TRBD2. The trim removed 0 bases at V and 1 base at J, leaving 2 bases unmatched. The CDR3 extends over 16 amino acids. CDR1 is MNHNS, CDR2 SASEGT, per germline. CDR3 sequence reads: CASSEALAGGSYEQYF. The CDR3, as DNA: TGTGCCAGCAGTGAAGCGCTAGCGGGGGGTTCCTACGAGCAGTACTTC.

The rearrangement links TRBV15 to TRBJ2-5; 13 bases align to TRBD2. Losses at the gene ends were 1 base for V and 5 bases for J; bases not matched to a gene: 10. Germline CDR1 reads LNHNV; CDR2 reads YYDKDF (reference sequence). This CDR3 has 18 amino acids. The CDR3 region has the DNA TGTGCCACCAGCAGAGTGGGACTAGCGGGAAAACTCGGGGAGACCCAGTACTTC. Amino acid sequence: CATSRVGLAGKLGETQYF.